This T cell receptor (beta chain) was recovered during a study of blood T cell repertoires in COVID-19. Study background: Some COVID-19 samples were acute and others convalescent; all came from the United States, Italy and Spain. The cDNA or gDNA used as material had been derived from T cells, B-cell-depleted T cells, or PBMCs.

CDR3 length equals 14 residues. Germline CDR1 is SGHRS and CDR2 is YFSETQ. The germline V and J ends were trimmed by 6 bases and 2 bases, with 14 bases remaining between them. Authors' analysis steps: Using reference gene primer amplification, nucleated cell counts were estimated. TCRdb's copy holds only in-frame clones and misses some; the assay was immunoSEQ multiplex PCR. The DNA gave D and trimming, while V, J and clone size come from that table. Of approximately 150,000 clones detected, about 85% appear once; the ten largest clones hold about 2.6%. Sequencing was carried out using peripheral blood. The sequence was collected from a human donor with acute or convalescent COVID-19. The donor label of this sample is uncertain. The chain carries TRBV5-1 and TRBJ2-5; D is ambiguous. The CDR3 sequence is CASMGSGRQETQYF. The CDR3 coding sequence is TGCGCCAGCATGGGCTCAGGTAGACAAGAGACCCAGTACTTC.